Here is one T cell receptor (beta chain) with its context. Its antigen has not been determined. No qualities accompany the bases; no much larger clone lies one base away. The library was produced with PCR. The listed sequencing device is Illumina HiSeq 2500. To normalize quantification of the TCRbeta repertoire, the TCR libraries were built with molecular barcoding that relied on unique molecular identifiers. TCRdb reprocessing: public reads trimmed at Q25 with fastp, clones called with MiXCR, in-frame beta chains kept. Every CDR3 protein is listed once, alongside the most common genes and DNA of its rows. The sample table contains some 490,000 distinct CDR3 sequences; only one count was recorded for approximately 12% of them. Of the sample, over 5.5% is held by the ten largest clones. The data originate from a study of T-cell reconstitution after alpha-beta-depleted transplantation in children (dated by TCRdb to the mid-2010s). About the investigation overall: The study quantitatively tracked T-cell immune reconstitution after TCRalphabeta/CD19-depleted allogeneic hematopoietic cell transplantation in children using TCR repertoire profiling.

At the junction V is shortened by 8 bases and J by 8 bases, with 12 bases in between. The CDR1 and CDR2 encoded by the germline V gene are MDHEN and SYDVKM. The CDR3 covers 12 residues, taking in both the cysteine and the phenylalanine. Only the CDR3 portion is preserved as DNA: 36 bases, with reading frame beginning at the first base. The source is a human donor who donated a stem cell graft to a child with combined immunodeficiency. The rearrangement joined TRBV28 to TRBJ2-2; the D region possibly corresponds to TRBD2 (6 bases align). Sample: PBMCs from the stem cell graft donor, taken from the stem cell graft. The DNA sequence is as follows: TGTGCCAGCTACTCCGCGGGGGGGGAGCTGTTTTTT. This yields the protein CASYSAGGELFF.